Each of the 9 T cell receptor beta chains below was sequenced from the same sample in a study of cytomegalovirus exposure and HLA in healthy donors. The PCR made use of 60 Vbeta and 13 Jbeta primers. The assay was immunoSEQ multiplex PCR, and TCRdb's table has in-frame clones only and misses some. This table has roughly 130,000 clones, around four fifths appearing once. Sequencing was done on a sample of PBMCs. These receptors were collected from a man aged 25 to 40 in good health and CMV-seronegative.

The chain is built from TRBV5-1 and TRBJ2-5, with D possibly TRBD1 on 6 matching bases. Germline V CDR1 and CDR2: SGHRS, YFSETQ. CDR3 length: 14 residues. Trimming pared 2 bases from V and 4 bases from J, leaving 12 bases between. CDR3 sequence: CASSLVSRGETQYF. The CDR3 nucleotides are TGCGCCAGCAGCTTAGTCAGCAGGGGAGAGACCCAGTACTTC.

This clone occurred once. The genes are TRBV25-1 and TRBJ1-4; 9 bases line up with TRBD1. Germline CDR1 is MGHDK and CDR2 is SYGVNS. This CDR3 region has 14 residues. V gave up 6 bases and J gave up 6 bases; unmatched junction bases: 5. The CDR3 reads CASSYRDRDEKLFF. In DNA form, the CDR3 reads TGTGCCAGCAGCTACCGGGACAGGGATGAAAAACTGTTTTTT.

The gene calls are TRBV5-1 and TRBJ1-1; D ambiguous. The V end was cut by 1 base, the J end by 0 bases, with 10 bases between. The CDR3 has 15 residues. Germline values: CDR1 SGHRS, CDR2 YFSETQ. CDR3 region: CASSLMPDLNTEAFF. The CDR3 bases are TGCGCCAGCAGCTTGATGCCGGACTTGAACACTGAAGCTTTCTTT. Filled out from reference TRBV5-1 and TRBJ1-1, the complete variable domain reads KAGVTQTPRYLIKTRGQQVTLSCSPISGHRSVSWYQQTPGQGLQFLFEYFSETQRNKGNFPGRFSGRQFSNSRSEMNVSTLELGDSALYLCASSLMPDLNTEAFFGQGTRLTVV.

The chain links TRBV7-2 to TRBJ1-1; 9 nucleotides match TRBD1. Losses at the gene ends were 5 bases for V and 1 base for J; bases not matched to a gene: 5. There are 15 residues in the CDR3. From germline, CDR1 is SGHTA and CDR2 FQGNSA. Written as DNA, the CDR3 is TGTGCCAGCAGCCCGTCGGACAGGGGGAACACTGAAGCTTTCTTT. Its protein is CASSPSDRGNTEAFF.

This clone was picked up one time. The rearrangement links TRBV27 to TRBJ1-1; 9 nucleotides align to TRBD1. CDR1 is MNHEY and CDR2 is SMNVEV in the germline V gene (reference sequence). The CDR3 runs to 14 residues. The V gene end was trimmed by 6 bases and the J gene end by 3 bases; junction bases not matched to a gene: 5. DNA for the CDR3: TGTGCCAGCAGACCGACAGGGGGGTACACTGAAGCTTTCTTT. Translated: CASRPTGGYTEAFF.

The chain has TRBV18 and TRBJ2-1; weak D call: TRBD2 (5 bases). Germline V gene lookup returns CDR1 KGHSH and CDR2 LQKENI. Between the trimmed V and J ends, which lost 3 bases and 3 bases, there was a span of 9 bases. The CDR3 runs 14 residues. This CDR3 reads CASSPGAGYNEQFF. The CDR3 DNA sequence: TGTGCCAGCTCACCGGGAGCTGGCTACAATGAGCAGTTCTTC.

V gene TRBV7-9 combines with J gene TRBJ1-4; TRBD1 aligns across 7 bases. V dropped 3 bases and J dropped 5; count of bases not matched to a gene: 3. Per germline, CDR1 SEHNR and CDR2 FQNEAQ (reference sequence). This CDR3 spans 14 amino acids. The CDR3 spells CASSFQDRNEKLFF. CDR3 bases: TGTGCCAGCAGCTTCCAGGACAGGAATGAAAAACTGTTTTTT.

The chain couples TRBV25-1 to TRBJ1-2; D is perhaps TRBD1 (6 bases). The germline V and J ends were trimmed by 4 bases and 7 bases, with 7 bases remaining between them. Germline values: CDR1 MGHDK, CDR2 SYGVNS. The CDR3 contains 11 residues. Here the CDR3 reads CASSVQGGYTF. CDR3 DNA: TGTGCCAGCAGTGTACAGGGTGGCTACACCTTC.

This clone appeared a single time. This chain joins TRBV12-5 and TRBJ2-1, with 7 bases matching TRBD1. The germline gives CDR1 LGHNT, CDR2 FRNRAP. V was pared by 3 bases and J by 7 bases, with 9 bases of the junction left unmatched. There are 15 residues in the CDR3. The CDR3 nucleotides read TGTGCTAGTGGTTTCACGACGACAGGGCGAAATGAGCAGTTCTTC. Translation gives CASGFTTTGRNEQFF. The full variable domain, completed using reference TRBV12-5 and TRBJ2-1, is DARVTQTPRHKVTEMGQEVTMRCQPILGHNTVFWYRQTMMQGLELLAYFRNRAPLDDSGMPKDRFSAEMPDATLATLKIQPSEPRDSAVYFCASGFTTTGRNEQFFGPGTRLTVL.